The TCR beta chain described here comes from a study of identical twins. In regard to this clonotype: The target antigen is unknown.

The CDR3 loop spans 13 amino acids. Germline CDR1 reads ENHRY; CDR2 reads SYGVKD. V lost 5 bases and J lost 0, with 5 bases in between. TCRdb used MiXCR to reprocess the 5' RACE reads, holding one entry per CDR3 protein. This table has hundreds of thousands of distinct CDR3 sequences, more than 6.5% appearing once. Regarding the study as a whole: With abundant cord blood beta clonotypes, insertions were fewer; memory repertoires showed no such pattern.

In addition, the sample was reused for a study of yellow fever vaccine responses in identical twins. This second report adds: Twins reportedly showed a vaccine T cell response that seemed partly convergent and partly personalized.

Sample: memory (CD45RO+) T cells sorted from blood. This TCR was recovered from a woman younger than 30 in good health. V usage is TRBV10-3 and J usage is TRBJ1-3; D remains ambiguous. CDR3 sequence reads: CAISYSSGNTIYF. CDR3 nucleotide sequence: TGTGCCATCAGTTACAGCTCTGGAAACACCATATATTTT.